A selection of T cell receptor beta chains follows, all from one sample in a study of sequential checkpoint blockade in melanoma. The protocol was immunoSEQ multiplex PCR, while the TCRdb copy is restricted to in-frame clones and leaves out a portion. Counted here are about 3,000 clones, 19% occurring once; the ten biggest clones make up 9% to 9.5%. Sample: tumor tissue (inferred from file names), taken from a patient given nivolumab and ipilimumab in sequence. The origin of the receptors is a human donor with melanoma. Each CDR3 is given with its conserved first and last residue. A D gene is named only where the DNA matches it firmly. Clone size is given for some rows only: seen once, a few or many times, or a class if the clone is expanded.

>few|TRBJ2-7|.|TRBV28
TGTGTCGTTAACTCACAGAACTACGAGCAGTACTTC
CVVNSQNYEQYF
>medium-sized|TRBJ2-7|.|TRBV11-3
TGTGCCAGCAGCGGCCATACCGGGACCGTAACCTACGAGCAGTACTTC
CASSGHTGTVTYEQYF
>.|TRBJ1-4|.|TRBV15
TGTGCCACCAGCAGAGATTGGCAGGGCAGCATGGGTAATGAAAAACTGTTTTTT
CATSRDWQGSMGNEKLFF
>.|TRBJ2-1|.|TRBV9
TGTGCCAGCAGCGTAGGAGGGGAATACAATGAGCAGTTCTTC
CASSVGGEYNEQFF
>.|TRBJ1-3|.|TRBV5-1
TGCGCCAGCAGCTTGGAACTGGTCTCTGGAAACACCATATATTTT
CASSLELVSGNTIYF
>.|TRBJ2-1|.|TRBV28
TGTGCCAGCAGTATGTACAGGCAACAGCAGTTCTTC
CASSMYRQQQFF
>few|TRBJ2-3|TRBD2|TRBV6-8
TGTGCCAGCAGTTACTCGACGGGGGGGCCAGATACGCAGTATTTT
CASSYSTGGPDTQYF
>.|TRBJ2-1|TRBD2|TRBV23-1
TGCGCCAGCAGCCTGACTAGCGGGAATGAGCAGTTCTTC
CASSLTSGNEQFF
>few|TRBJ2-1|TRBD2|TRBV23-1
TGCGCCAGCAGCCAAGATACGGGACTAGGTTACAATGAGCAGTTCTTC
CASSQDTGLGYNEQFF
>.|TRBJ1-1|.|TRBV5-1
TGCGCCAGCAGCTTGGGGACATCAGGGATGGGAACTGAAGCTTTCTTT
CASSLGTSGMGTEAFF
>medium-sized|TRBJ2-3|TRBD1|TRBV6-8
TGTGCCAGCAGCTCCGACAGGGGGCGCGGCACAGATACGCAGTATTTT
CASSSDRGRGTDTQYF
>.|TRBJ1-3|.|TRBV28
TGTGCCAGCAGCCGGATGGCTGGTGGAAACACCATATATTTT
CASSRMAGGNTIYF
>.|TRBJ2-5|TRBD1|TRBV5-1
TGCGCCAGCAGCTGGGGACAGGGGGTGGAGACCCAGTACTTC
CASSWGQGVETQYF
>.|TRBJ2-2|.|TRBV28
TGTGCCAGCAGAAGCTGGAGGAACACCGGGGAGCTGTTTTTT
CASRSWRNTGELFF
>many|TRBJ2-2|.|TRBV11-3
TGTGCCAGCAGCTTACAAGGTCCAAACACCGGGGAGCTGTTTTTT
CASSLQGPNTGELFF
>few|TRBJ1-5|.|TRBV19
TGTGCCAGTAGTCCAACAGGGTCTAATCAGCCCCAGCATTTT
CASSPTGSNQPQHF
>few|TRBJ2-3|TRBD1|TRBV30
TGTGCCTGGATTATGGGGGACAGTCAGGCAGATACGCAGTATTTT
CAWIMGDSQADTQYF
>few|TRBJ2-1|TRBD2|TRBV11-3
TGTGCCAGCAGCCCCAAGAGATTAGCGGGAGGAAGAGATGAGCAGTTCTTC
CASSPKRLAGGRDEQFF
>many|TRBJ2-5|TRBD1|TRBV11-3
TGTGCCAGCAGCCGACAGGGGGATGTAGAGACCCAGTACTTC
CASSRQGDVETQYF
>few|TRBJ2-7|.|TRBV9
TGTGCCAGCAGTCAGGGCTCCTACGAGCAGTACTTC
CASSQGSYEQYF
>.|TRBJ2-7|TRBD2|TRBV6-8
TGTGCCAGCAGTTACTACGGGGGGTTAGGCGAGCAGTACTTC
CASSYYGGLGEQYF
>many|TRBJ2-5|.|TRBV11-3
TGTGCCAGCAGCTTGGTGCAGGGTCTAGCGGAGACCCAGTACTTC
CASSLVQGLAETQYF
>few|TRBJ2-3|.|TRBV2
TGTGCCAGCAGCCCCCGACCGGGGATCACAGATACGCAGTATTTT
CASSPRPGITDTQYF
>.|TRBJ2-3|TRBD2|TRBV5-1
TGCGCCAGCAGCTTAACTAGCGGGGAAGATACGCAGTATTTT
CASSLTSGEDTQYF
>many|TRBJ2-5|.|TRBV11-3
TGTGCCAGCAGCTTAGGTCAGGTGGCCGGGAGACGTCAAGAGACCCAGTACTTC
CASSLGQVAGRRQETQYF
>.|TRBJ2-1|.|TRBV19
TGTGCCAGTAGCTTCACACGCTTAGTCTTCCATGAGCAGTTCTTC
CASSFTRLVFHEQFF
>medium-sized|TRBJ2-2|.|TRBV11-3
TGTGCCAGCAGCTTAGGGGGCATTGCCACCGGGGAGCTGTTTTTT
CASSLGGIATGELFF
>.|TRBJ2-6|.|TRBV29-1
TGCAGCGTTGATTCATCCTCTGGGGCCAACGTCCTGACTTTC
CSVDSSSGANVLTF
>few|TRBJ1-4|.|TRBV7-4
TGTGCCAGCAGCGGGGGACTTAATGAAAAACTGTTTTTT
CASSGGLNEKLFF
>few|TRBJ1-5|.|TRBV11-3
TGTGCCAGCAGCTCCCCCGGGACAAGCAATCAGCCCCAGCATTTT
CASSSPGTSNQPQHF
>few|TRBJ1-5|.|TRBV19
TGTGCCAGTAGGGGGATTGATAGCAATCAGCCCCAGCATTTT
CASRGIDSNQPQHF
>.|TRBJ2-1|TRBD2|TRBV12-5
TGTGCCAGCACCCTTCTTCTAGCGGGGGGGATAAATGAGCAGTTCTTC
CASTLLLAGGINEQFF
>.|TRBJ1-5|.|TRBV19
TGTGCCAGTAGTATAGGGGTCCGCAATCAGCCCCAGCATTTT
CASSIGVRNQPQHF
>.|TRBJ2-5|TRBD2|TRBV28
TGTGCCAGCACCCAGAGTCGAGCGGGGGTGGGAGAGACCCAGTACTTC
CASTQSRAGVGETQYF
>.|TRBJ1-2|.|TRBV6-8
TGTGCCAGCAGTGAGCCGACAACCTCAGTAGGCTACACCTTC
CASSEPTTSVGYTF
>few|TRBJ2-7|TRBD2|TRBV6-8
TGTGCCAGCAGGGGACTAGCGGGGAAGAAGGTTTCCGAGCAGTACTTC
CASRGLAGKKVSEQYF
>few|TRBJ2-1|TRBD1|TRBV11-3
TGTGCCAGCAGCTCACACCCGGGACAGGGTTCATACAATGAGCAGTTCTTC
CASSSHPGQGSYNEQFF
>medium-sized|TRBJ1-1|TRBD1|TRBV11-3
TGTGCCAGCAGCTTACAACAGGGGGCGCATGAGGCTTTCTTT
CASSLQQGAHEAFF
>.|TRBJ2-7|.|TRBV12-5
TGTGCCAGCTCCTCCACAGCACTCTACGAGCAGTACTTC
CASSSTALYEQYF
>medium-sized|TRBJ2-4|.|TRBV11-3
TGTGCCAGCAGCCGCCCGACAGGTGGCGAAAACATTCAGTACTTC
CASSRPTGGENIQYF
>.|TRBJ2-2|.|TRBV11-3
TGTGCCAGCAGCTCACGTAATGACAGAGACACCGGGGAGCTGTTTTTT
CASSSRNDRDTGELFF
>.|TRBJ2-7|.|TRBV6-8
TGTGCCAGCAGACTAGGGGGTCCCTCCTACGAGCAGTACTTC
CASRLGGPSYEQYF
>few|TRBJ2-3|TRBD2|TRBV10-3
TGTGCCATCAGTGAGACTAGCGGGAGGATCACAGATACGCAGTATTTT
CAISETSGRITDTQYF
>.|TRBJ1-2|.|TRBV4-1
TGCGCCAGCAGCCAAGAACCGGGCTATGGCTACACCTTC
CASSQEPGYGYTF
>.|TRBJ1-5|.|TRBV19
TGTGCCAGTAGTATACCGAACAGCCCTTATCAGCCCCAGCATTTT
CASSIPNSPYQPQHF
>.|TRBJ2-7|.|TRBV30
TGTGCCTGGAGTGTTCCGGGCGGACACGAGCAGTACTTC
CAWSVPGGHEQYF
>large|TRBJ2-2|.|TRBV18
TGTGCCAGCTCACCTAAGTCATGGTCTCCCGAGGGCATCGGGGAGCTGTTTTTT
CASSPKSWSPEGIGELFF
>medium-sized|TRBJ2-6|.|TRBV6-8
TGTGCCAGCAGCAGGGATTCTGGGGCCAACGTCCTGACTTTC
CASSRDSGANVLTF
>few|TRBJ1-1|.|TRBV6-8
TGTGCCAGCAGTAGCGGGGTGCGCACTGAAGCTTTCTTT
CASSSGVRTEAFF
>medium-sized|TRBJ1-1|.|TRBV6-8
TGTGCCAGCTCAACTAAGGGCAGGTTGAACACTGAAGCTTTCTTT
CASSTKGRLNTEAFF
>few|TRBJ2-3|.|TRBV9
TGTGCCAGCAGTGGCCCCTTCCGCGGGGAGTATTTT
CASSGPFRGEYF
>medium-sized|TRBJ1-1|.|TRBV7-1
TGTGCCAGCAGCCTTACCCCGAACACTGAAGCTTTCTTT
CASSLTPNTEAFF
>.|TRBJ2-5|.|TRBV28
TGTGCCAGCAGTTATGAGGGAGTGTACCAAGAGACCCAGTACTTC
CASSYEGVYQETQYF